The 9 T cell receptor beta chains below all came from one sample that was sequenced in a study of blood T cell repertoires in COVID-19. TCRdb's copy holds only in-frame clones and misses some; the assay was immunoSEQ multiplex PCR. Found here are more than 100,000 clones, roughly 75% of them singletons; the top ten hold 16%. The sequenced material came from peripheral blood. Source of these receptors: a man in his sixties with active or convalescent COVID-19.

V gene TRBV9 combines with J gene TRBJ2-5; 8 bases are shared with TRBD2. Germline values: CDR1 SGDLS, CDR2 YYNGEE. The CDR3 length is 15 residues. The J segment lost 0 bases and the V segment lost 2 bases, leaving 3 bases of the junction unmatched. The CDR3 loop is CASSVTSAYQETQYF. The CDR3 coding sequence is TGTGCCAGCAGCGTGACTAGCGCGTACCAAGAGACCCAGTACTTC.

The chain carries TRBV12-3 or TRBV12-4 and TRBJ2-7; tentatively, D is TRBD1 (5 bases). V lost 1 base to trimming and J lost 9 bases, with 13 bases between them. The CDR3 covers 13 residues. The CDR3 sequence: CASSLDRQWLQYF. The CDR3 DNA reads as TGTGCCAGCAGTTTAGACCGACAGTGGTTGCAGTACTTC.

The rearrangement uses TRBV7-2 and TRBJ1-4; 8 bases are a match to TRBD1. Germline V gene lookup returns CDR1 SGHTA and CDR2 FQGNSA. Germline trimming cut 3 bases from V and 7 bases from J; bases unmatched to any gene: 1. The CDR3 spans 13 residues. The CDR3: CASSLGTGEKLFF. Written as DNA, the CDR3 is TGTGCCAGCAGCTTGGGGACAGGTGAAAAACTGTTTTTT.

The chain combines TRBV9 with TRBJ2-7; D remains ambiguous. Trimming took off 0 bases at V and 7 bases at J, with 5 bases between the two ends. CDR3 length equals 11 residues. Germline V gene sequence: CDR1 SGDLS, CDR2 YYNGEE. CDR3 DNA: TGTGCCAGCAGCGTAGTGAGAGAGCAGTACTTC. Protein sequence: CASSVVREQYF.

V and J are TRBV4-2 and TRBJ2-1; perhaps TRBD2 as D (5 bases). Trimming stripped 0 bases from V and 6 bases from J, with 9 bases between. There are 14 residues in the CDR3. Germline values: CDR1 LGHNA, CDR2 YNFKEQ. CDR3 sequence: CASSQDRGSNEQFF. The CDR3 DNA reads as TGTGCCAGCAGCCAAGATCGGGGTTCCAATGAGCAGTTCTTC.

V gene TRBV19 combines with J gene TRBJ1-5, with 8 bases lining up with TRBD1. Germline loops: CDR1 LNHDA, CDR2 SQIVND (reference sequence). The CDR3 is 13 amino acids. The J segment lost 5 bases and the V segment lost 6 bases, leaving 3 bases of the junction unmatched. The CDR3, as DNA: TGTGCCAGTAGACAGGGGGACTATCAGCCCCAGCATTTT. Encoded protein: CASRQGDYQPQHF.

The CDR3 DNA reads as TGTGCCAGCAGTTACTCTGGAGGGCACAATGAGCAGTTCTTC. It codes for CASSYSGGHNEQFF. The chain uses TRBV6-2 or TRBV6-3 and TRBJ2-1; a weak D match, TRBD2 (6 bases). The V end lost 0 bases, the J end lost 5 bases, and 8 bases lay between the germline ends. Germline V gene sequence: CDR1 MNHEY, CDR2 SVGEGT. CDR3 length: 14 residues.

V and J are TRBV6-5 and TRBJ2-7, with D tentatively TRBD1 (6 bases). Trimming stripped 8 bases from V and 3 bases from J, with 14 bases between. The CDR3 covers 13 residues. The germline CDR1 and CDR2 sequences are MNHEY and SVGAGI. CDR3 sequence: CASGQGSGYEQYF. DNA for the CDR3: TGTGCCAGCGGCCAGGGGAGCGGCTACGAGCAGTACTTC.

V and J are TRBV28 and TRBJ1-3, with a tentative D call TRBD1 (5 bases). Trimming pared 3 bases from V and 0 bases from J, leaving 15 bases between. Germline V gives CDR1 MDHEN, CDR2 SYDVKM. The CDR3 is 17 residues long. The CDR3 sequence is CASSFPRGDASGNTIYF. CDR3 sequence (DNA): TGTGCCAGCAGTTTCCCTAGGGGTGATGCCTCTGGAAACACCATATATTTT.